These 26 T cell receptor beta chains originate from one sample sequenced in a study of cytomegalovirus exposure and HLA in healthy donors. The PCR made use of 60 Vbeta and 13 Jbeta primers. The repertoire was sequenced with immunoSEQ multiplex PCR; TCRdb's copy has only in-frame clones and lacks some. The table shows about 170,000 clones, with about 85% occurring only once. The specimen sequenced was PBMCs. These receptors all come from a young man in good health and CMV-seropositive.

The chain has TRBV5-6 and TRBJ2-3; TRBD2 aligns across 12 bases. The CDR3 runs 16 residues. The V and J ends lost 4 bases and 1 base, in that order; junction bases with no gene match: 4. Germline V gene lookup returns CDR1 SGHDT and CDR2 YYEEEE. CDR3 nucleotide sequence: TGTGCCAGCAGCGGGGGACTAGCGGGCCGCACAGATACGCAGTATTTT. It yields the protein CASSGGLAGRTDTQYF. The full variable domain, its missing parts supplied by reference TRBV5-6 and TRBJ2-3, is DAGVTQSPTHLIKTRGQQVTLRCSPKSGHDTVSWYQQALGQGPQFIFQYYEEEERQRGNFPDRFSGHQFPNYSSELNVNALLLGDSALYLCASSGGLAGRTDTQYFGPGTRLTVL.

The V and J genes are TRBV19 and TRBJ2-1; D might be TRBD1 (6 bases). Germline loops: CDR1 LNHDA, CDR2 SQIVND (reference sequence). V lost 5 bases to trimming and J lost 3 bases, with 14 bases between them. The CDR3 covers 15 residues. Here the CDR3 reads CASSRAGDLYNEQFF. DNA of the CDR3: TGTGCCAGTAGTCGGGCAGGGGACCTCTACAATGAGCAGTTCTTC.

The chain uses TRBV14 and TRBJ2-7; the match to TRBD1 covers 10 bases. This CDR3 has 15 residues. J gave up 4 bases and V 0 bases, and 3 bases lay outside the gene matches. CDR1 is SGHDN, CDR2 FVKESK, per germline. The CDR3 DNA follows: TGTGCCAGCAGCCAAGAAGGGACAGGGGCGTACGAGCAGTACTTC. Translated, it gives CASSQEGTGAYEQYF.

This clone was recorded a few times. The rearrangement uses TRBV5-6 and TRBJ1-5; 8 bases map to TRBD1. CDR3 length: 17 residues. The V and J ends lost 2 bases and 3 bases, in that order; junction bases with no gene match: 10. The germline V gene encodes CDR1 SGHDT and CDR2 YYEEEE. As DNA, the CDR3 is TGTGCCAGCAGCTTCGGTTCAGGGGGCACCCACAATCAGCCCCAGCATTTT. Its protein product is CASSFGSGGTHNQPQHF. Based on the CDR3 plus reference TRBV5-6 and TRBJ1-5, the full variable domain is DAGVTQSPTHLIKTRGQQVTLRCSPKSGHDTVSWYQQALGQGPQFIFQYYEEEERQRGNFPDRFSGHQFPNYSSELNVNALLLGDSALYLCASSFGSGGTHNQPQHFGDGTRLSIL.

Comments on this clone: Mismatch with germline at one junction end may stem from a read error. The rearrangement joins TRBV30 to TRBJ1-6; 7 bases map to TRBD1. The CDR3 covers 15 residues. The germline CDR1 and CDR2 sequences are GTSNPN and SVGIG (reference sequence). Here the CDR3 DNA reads TGTGCCTGGATCGGCGGAGGGGGCGTGGGTTCACCCCCCCACTTT. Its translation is CAWIGGGGVGSPPHF. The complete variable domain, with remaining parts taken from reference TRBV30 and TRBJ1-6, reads SQTIHQWPATLVQPVGSPLSLECTVEGTSNPNLYWYRQAAGRGLQLLFYSVGIGQISSEVPQNLSASRPQDRQFILSSKKLLLSDSGFYLCAWIGGGGVGSPPHFGNGTRLTVT.

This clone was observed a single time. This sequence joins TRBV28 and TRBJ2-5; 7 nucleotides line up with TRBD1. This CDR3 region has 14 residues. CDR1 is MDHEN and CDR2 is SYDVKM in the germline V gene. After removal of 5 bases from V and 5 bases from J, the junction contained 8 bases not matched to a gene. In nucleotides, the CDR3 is TGTGCCAGCAGTCTCCTGACAGGGTTCGAGACCCAGTACTTC. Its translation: CASSLLTGFETQYF.

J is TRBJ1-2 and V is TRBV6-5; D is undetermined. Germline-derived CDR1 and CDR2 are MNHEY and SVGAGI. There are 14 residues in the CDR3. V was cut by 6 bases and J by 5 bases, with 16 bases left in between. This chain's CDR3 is CASSPDPTGYGYTF. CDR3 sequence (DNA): TGTGCCAGCAGCCCCGACCCAACGGGGTATGGCTACACCTTC.

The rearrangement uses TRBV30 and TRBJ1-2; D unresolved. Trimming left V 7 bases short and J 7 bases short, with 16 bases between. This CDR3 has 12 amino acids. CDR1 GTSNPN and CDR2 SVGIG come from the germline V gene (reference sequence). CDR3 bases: TGTGCCTTGAGGCTACTTACGGGTGGCTACACCTTC. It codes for CALRLLTGGYTF.

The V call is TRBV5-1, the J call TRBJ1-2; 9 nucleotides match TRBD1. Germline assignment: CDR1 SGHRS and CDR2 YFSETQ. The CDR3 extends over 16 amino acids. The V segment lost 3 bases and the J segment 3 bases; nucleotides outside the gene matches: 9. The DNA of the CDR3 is TGCGCCAGCAGCTACGGACAGGGGATCTCAGACTATGGCTACACCTTC. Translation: CASSYGQGISDYGYTF.

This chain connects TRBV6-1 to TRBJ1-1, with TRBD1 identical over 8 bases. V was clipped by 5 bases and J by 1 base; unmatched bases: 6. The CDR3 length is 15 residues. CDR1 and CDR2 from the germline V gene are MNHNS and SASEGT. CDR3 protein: CASSSQTGANTEAFF. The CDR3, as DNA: TGTGCCAGCAGTTCTCAGACAGGGGCGAACACTGAAGCTTTCTTT.

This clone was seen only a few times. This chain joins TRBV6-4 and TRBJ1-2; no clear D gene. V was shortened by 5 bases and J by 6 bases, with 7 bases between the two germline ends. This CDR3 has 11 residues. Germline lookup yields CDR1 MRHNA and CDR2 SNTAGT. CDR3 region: CASSYANGYTF. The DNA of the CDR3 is TGTGCCAGCAGTTACGCGAATGGCTACACCTTC.

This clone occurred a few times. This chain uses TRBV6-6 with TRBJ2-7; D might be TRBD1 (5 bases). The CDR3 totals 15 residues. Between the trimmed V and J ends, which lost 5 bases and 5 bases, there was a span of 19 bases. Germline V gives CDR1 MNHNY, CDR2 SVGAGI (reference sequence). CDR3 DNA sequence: TGTGCCAGCAGTCCGGCTGTCCAGGGTGTCAACGAGCAGTACTTC. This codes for CASSPAVQGVNEQYF.

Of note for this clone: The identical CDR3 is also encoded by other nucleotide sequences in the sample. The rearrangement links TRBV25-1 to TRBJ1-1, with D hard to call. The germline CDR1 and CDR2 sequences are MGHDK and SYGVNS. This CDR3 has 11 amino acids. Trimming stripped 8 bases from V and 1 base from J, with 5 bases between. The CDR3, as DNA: TGTGCCAGCCGAGGGAACACTGAAGCTTTCTTT. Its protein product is CASRGNTEAFF.

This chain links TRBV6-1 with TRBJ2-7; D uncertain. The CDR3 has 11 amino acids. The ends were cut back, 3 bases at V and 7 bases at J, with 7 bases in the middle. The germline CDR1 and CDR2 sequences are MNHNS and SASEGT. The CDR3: CASSEFREQYF. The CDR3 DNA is TGTGCCAGCAGTGAGTTCAGGGAGCAGTACTTC.

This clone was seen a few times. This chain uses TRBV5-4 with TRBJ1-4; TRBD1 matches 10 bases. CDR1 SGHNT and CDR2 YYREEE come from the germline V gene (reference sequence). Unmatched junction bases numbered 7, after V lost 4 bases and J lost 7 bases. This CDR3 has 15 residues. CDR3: CASSGPGQGREKLFF. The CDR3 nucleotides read TGTGCCAGCAGCGGTCCGGGACAGGGGCGTGAAAAACTGTTTTTT.

The chain's CDR3 is CASSYSTQLNTEAFF. The DNA of the CDR3 is TGTGCCAGCAGTTACTCCACTCAACTGAACACTGAAGCTTTCTTT. The V and J genes are TRBV6-5 and TRBJ1-1; D gene uncertain. Looked up from germline, CDR1 is MNHEY and CDR2 is SVGAGI. The CDR3 length is 15 residues. V lost 0 bases to trimming and J lost 0 bases, with 8 bases between them.

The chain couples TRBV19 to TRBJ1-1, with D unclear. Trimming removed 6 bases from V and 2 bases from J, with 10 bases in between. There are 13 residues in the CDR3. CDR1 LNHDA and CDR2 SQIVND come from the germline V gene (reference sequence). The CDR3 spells CASRTTGNTEAFF. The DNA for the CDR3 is TGTGCCAGTAGGACGACGGGAAACACTGAAGCTTTCTTT. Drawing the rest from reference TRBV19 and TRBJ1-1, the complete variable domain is DGGITQSPKYLFRKEGQNVTLSCEQNLNHDAMYWYRQDPGQGLRLIYYSQIVNDFQKGDIAEGYSVSREKKESFPLTVTSAQKNPTAFYLCASRTTGNTEAFFGQGTRLTVV.

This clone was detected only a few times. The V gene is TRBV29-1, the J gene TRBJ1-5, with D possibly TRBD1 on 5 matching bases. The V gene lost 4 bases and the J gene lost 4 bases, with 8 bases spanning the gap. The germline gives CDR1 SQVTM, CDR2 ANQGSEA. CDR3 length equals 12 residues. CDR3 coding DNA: TGCAGCGTTGGACAGATTAATCAGCCCCAGCATTTT. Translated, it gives CSVGQINQPQHF. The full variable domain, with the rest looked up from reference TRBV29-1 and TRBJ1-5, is SAVISQKPSRDICQRGTSLTIQCQVDSQVTMMFWYRQQPGQSLTLIATANQGSEATYESGFVIDKFPISRPNLTFSTLTVSNMSPEDSSIYLCSVGQINQPQHFGDGTRLSIL.

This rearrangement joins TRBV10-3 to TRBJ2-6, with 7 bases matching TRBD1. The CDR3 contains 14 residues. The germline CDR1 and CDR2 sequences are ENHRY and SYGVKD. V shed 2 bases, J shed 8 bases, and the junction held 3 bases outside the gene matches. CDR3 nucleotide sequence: TGTGCCATCAGTGAGGACAGGGCCTCCAACGTCCTGACTTTC. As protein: CAISEDRASNVLTF.

The CDR3 is CASSPDLEGTF. As DNA, the CDR3 is TGTGCCAGCAGCCCGGATCTGGAGGGCACCTTC. V gene TRBV7-6 combines with J gene TRBJ1-2; D unclear. CDR1 is SGHVS, CDR2 FNYEAQ, per germline. The CDR3 consists of 11 residues. Trimming stripped 5 bases from V and 13 bases from J, with 14 bases between.

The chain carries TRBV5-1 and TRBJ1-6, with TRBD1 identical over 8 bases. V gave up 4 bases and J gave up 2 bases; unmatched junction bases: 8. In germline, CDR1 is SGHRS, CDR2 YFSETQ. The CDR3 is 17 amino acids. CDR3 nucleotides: TGCGCCAGCAGCCCCGGACAGGGTTACGCCTATAATTCACCCCTCCACTTT. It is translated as CASSPGQGYAYNSPLHF.

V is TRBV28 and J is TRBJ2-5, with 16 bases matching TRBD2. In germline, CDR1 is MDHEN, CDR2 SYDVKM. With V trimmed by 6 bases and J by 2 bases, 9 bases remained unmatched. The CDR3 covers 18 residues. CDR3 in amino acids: CASRNGGLAGGVQETQYF. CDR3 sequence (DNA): TGTGCCAGCAGGAACGGGGGACTAGCGGGGGGGGTACAAGAGACCCAGTACTTC.

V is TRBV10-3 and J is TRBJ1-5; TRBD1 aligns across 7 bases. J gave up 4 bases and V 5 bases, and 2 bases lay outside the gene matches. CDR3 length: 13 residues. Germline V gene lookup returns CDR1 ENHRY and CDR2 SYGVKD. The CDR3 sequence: CAISRDRNQPQHF. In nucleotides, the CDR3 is TGTGCCATCAGTCGGGACAGAAATCAGCCCCAGCATTTT.

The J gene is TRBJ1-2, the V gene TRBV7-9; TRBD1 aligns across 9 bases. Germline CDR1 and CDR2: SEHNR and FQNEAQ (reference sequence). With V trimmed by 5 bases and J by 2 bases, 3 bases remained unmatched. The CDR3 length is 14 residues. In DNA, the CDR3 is TGTGCCAGCAGCCTAGGACAGGGGAACTATGGCTACACCTTC. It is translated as CASSLGQGNYGYTF.

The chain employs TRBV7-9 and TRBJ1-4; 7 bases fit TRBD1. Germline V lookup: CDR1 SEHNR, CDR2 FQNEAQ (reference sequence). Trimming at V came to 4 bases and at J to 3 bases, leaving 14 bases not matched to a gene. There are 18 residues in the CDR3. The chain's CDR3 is CASSWAGQTGTANEKLFF. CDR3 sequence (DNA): TGTGCCAGCAGCTGGGCGGGACAGACCGGGACGGCTAATGAAAAACTGTTTTTT.

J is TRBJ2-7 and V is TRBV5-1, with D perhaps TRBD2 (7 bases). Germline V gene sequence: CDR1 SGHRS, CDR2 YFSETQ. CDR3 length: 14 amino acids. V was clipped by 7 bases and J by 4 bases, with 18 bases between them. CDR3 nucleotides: TGCGCCAGCTTAAGTGAGGGGGGGGTTTACGAGCAGTACTTC. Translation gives CASLSEGGVYEQYF.